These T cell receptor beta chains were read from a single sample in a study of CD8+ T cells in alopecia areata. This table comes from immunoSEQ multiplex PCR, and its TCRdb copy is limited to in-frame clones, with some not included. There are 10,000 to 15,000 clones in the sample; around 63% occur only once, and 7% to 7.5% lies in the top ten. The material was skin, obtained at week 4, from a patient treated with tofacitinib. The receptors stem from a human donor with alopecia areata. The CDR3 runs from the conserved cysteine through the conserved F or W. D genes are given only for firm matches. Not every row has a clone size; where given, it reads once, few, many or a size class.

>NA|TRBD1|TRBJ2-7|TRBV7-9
CASSPGQGWDEQYF
TGTGCCAGCAGCCCCGGACAGGGCTGGGACGAGCAGTACTTC
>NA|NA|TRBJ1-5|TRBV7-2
CASSYNAFLHNQPQHF
TGTGCCAGCAGCTACAACGCTTTCCTGCACAATCAGCCCCAGCATTTT
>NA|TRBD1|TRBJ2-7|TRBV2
CASSTGVGEQYF
TGTGCCAGCAGTACAGGGGTCGGCGAGCAGTACTTC
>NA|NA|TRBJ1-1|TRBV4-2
CASSRMYTEAFF
TGTGCCAGCAGCCGAATGTACACTGAAGCTTTCTTT
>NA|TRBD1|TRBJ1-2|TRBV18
CASSPGQGSYGYTF
TGTGCCAGCTCACCGGGACAGGGGTCTTATGGCTACACCTTC
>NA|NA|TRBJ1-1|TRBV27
CASSLRGSDHAFF
TGTGCCAGCAGTTTACGGGGGTCTGATCATGCTTTCTTT
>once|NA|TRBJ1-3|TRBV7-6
CASSVTDSGNTIYF
TGTGCCAGCAGCGTGACAGACTCTGGAAACACCATATATTTT
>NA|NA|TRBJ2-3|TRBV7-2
CASSLVLGTDTQYF
TGTGCCAGCAGCTTAGTGCTCGGCACAGATACGCAGTATTTT
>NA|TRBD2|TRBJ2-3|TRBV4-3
CASSQDWRLAGRDTQYF
TGCGCCAGCAGCCAAGATTGGAGACTAGCGGGGCGAGATACGCAGTATTTT
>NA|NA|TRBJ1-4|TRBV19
CASSIPGAANEKLFF
TGTGCCAGTAGTATCCCGGGGGCAGCTAATGAAAAACTGTTTTTT
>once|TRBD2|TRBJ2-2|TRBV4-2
CASSLGTSGGHANTGELFF
TGTGCCAGCAGCTTGGGGACTAGCGGGGGGCACGCGAACACCGGGGAGCTGTTTTTT
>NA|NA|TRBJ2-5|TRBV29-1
CSVTPYQETQYF
TGCAGCGTTACACCGTACCAAGAGACCCAGTACTTC
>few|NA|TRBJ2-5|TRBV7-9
CASNVGGGGETQYF
TGTGCCAGCAACGTCGGGGGTGGTGGGGAGACCCAGTACTTC
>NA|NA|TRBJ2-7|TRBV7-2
CASSVTAFYEQYF
TGTGCCAGCAGCGTGACGGCATTCTACGAGCAGTACTTC
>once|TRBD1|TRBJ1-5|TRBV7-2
CASSPGTGDQPQHF
TGTGCCAGCAGTCCCGGGACAGGGGACCAGCCCCAGCATTTT
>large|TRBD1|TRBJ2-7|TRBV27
CASSLRDSYEQYF
TGTGCCAGCAGTTTACGGGACAGCTACGAGCAGTACTTC
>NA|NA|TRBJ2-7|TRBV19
CASSITPTSYEQYF
TGTGCCAGTAGTATTACCCCGACCTCCTACGAGCAGTACTTC
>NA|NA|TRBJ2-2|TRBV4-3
CASSQDLISGYTGELFF
TGCGCCAGCAGCCAAGATCTAATATCCGGATACACCGGGGAGCTGTTTTTT
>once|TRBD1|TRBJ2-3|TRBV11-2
CASSKQGADTQYF
TGTGCCAGCAGCAAACAGGGGGCAGATACGCAGTATTTT
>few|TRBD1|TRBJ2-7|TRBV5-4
CASSLANRGPLSEQYF
TGTGCCAGCAGCTTGGCCAACAGGGGTCCCCTTAGTGAGCAGTACTTC
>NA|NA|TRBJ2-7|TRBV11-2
CASSLDPAPSYEQYF
TGTGCCAGCAGCTTAGATCCGGCTCCCTCCTACGAGCAGTACTTC
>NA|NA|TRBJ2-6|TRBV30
CAWSVTGVSSGANVLTF
TGTGCCTGGAGTGTAACAGGAGTTAGCTCTGGGGCCAACGTCCTGACTTTC
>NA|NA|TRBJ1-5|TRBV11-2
CASSGHPRSNQPQHF
TGTGCCAGCAGCGGTCACCCACGGAGCAATCAGCCCCAGCATTTT
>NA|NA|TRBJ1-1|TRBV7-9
CASSFTLGFGGTEAFF
TGTGCCAGCAGCTTTACGCTAGGATTCGGGGGCACTGAAGCTTTCTTT
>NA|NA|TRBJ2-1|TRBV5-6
CASSYGQPQFF
TGTGCCAGCAGCTATGGACAGCCCCAGTTCTTC
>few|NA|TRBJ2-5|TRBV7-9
CASSASTGLETQYF
TGTGCCAGCAGCGCCTCCACAGGGCTGGAGACCCAGTACTTC
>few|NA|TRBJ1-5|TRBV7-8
CASSWVGGQPQHF
TGTGCCAGCAGCTGGGTGGGGGGCCAGCCCCAGCATTTT
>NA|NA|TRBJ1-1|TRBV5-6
CASSLLAGTEAFF
TGTGCCAGCAGCTTGTTGGCAGGGACTGAAGCTTTCTTT
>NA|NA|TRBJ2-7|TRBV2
CASSRDLYEQYF
TGTGCCAGCAGCCGGGACCTCTACGAGCAGTACTTC
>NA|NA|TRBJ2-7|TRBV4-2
CASSHPEGLESSYEQYF
TGTGCCAGCAGCCACCCCGAGGGGCTAGAGAGCTCCTACGAGCAGTACTTC
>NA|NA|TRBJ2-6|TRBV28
CASSFRGGLGANVLTF
TGTGCCAGCAGTTTCAGGGGAGGACTTGGGGCCAACGTCCTGACTTTC
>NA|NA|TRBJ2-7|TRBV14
CASSPPSVNEQYF
TGTGCCAGCAGCCCCCCGAGCGTCAACGAGCAGTACTTC
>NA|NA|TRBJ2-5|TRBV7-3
CASSLGGWAERETQYF
TGTGCCAGCAGCTTAGGTGGATGGGCAGAAAGAGAGACCCAGTACTTC
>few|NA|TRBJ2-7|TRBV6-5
CASNRTSYEQYF
TGTGCCAGCAATAGGACCTCCTACGAGCAGTACTTC
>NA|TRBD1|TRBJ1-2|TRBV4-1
CASSQVQGTGVGYTF
TGCGCCAGCAGCCAAGTGCAGGGGACAGGGGTTGGGTACACCTTC
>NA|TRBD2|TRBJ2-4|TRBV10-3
CAISKTSGGAGVIQYF
TGTGCCATCAGTAAGACTAGCGGGGGGGCCGGTGTCATTCAGTACTTC
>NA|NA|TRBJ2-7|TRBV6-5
CASSLAGAAVGQYF
TGTGCCAGCAGTCTCGCTGGGGCCGCCGTCGGGCAGTACTTC
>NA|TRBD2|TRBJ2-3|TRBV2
CASSAPGLAGPDTQYF
TGTGCCAGCAGTGCCCCGGGACTAGCGGGGCCAGATACGCAGTATTTT
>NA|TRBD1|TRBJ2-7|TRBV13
CASSSSGTGEYEQYF
TGTGCCAGCAGCTCGTCCGGGACAGGGGAATACGAGCAGTACTTC
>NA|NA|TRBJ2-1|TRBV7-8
CASSASRAEQFF
TGTGCCAGCAGCGCCTCACGGGCGGAGCAGTTCTTC
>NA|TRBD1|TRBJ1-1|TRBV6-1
CASSPDRGGTEAFF
TGTGCCAGCAGCCCGGACAGGGGGGGGACTGAAGCTTTCTTT
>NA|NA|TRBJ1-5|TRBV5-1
CASSLVGGNQPQHF
TGCGCCAGCAGCTTGGTAGGCGGTAATCAGCCCCAGCATTTT
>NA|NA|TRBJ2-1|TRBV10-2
CASSTWTSLVGEQFF
TGCGCCAGCAGTACTTGGACTTCTTTGGTGGGTGAGCAGTTCTTC
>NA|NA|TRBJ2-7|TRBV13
CASSLHRLNYEQYF
TGTGCCAGCAGCTTGCACAGATTAAACTACGAGCAGTACTTC
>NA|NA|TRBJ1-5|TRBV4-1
CASSQAIWGPTENQPQHF
TGCGCCAGCAGCCAAGCCATTTGGGGACCGACGGAAAATCAGCCCCAGCATTTT
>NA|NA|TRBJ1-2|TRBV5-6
CASSFGEIYGYTF
TGTGCCAGCAGCTTCGGGGAGATCTATGGCTACACCTTC
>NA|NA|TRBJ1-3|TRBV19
CASSIDWTDGNTIYF
TGTGCCAGTAGTATAGATTGGACGGATGGAAACACCATATATTTT
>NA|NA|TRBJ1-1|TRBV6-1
CASFGGWWMNTEAFF
TGTGCCAGCTTCGGGGGGTGGTGGATGAACACTGAAGCTTTCTTT
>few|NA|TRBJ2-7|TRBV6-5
CASSYSIRTTYEQYF
TGTGCCAGCAGTTACTCGATTAGGACCACCTACGAGCAGTACTTC
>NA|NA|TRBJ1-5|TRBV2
CASSELGGQPQHF
TGTGCCAGCAGTGAATTGGGCGGTCAGCCCCAGCATTTT
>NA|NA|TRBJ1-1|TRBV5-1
CASGQQVNTEAFF
TGCGCCAGCGGACAACAAGTGAACACTGAAGCTTTCTTT
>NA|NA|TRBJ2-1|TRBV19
CATVTANSYNEQFF
TGTGCCACCGTGACAGCGAACTCCTACAATGAGCAGTTCTTC
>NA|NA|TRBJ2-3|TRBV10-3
CASSEVGVGTDTQYF
TGTGCCAGCAGTGAAGTTGGGGTTGGCACAGATACGCAGTATTTT
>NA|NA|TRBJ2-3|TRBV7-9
CASSLSSSDTQYF
TGTGCCAGCAGCTTAAGCTCCTCAGATACGCAGTATTTT
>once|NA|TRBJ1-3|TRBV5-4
CASSLGGNTIYF
TGTGCCAGCAGCTTAGGAGGAAACACCATATATTTT
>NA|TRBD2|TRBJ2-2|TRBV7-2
CASSLPALAGTGELFF
TGTGCCAGCAGCTTGCCTGCACTAGCGGGGACCGGGGAGCTGTTTTTT
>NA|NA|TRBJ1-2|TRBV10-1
CASSGSRGLGYTF
TGCGCCAGCAGTGGATCAAGAGGGTTGGGCTACACCTTC
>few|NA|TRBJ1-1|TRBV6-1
CASRALQGNTEAFF
TGTGCCAGCAGAGCGCTACAGGGGAACACTGAAGCTTTCTTT
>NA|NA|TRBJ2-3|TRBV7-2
CASSTPDGKSTDTQYF
TGTGCCAGCAGCACCCCGGACGGGAAGAGCACAGATACGCAGTATTTT
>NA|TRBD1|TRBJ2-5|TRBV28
CASSLDRAETQYF
TGTGCCAGCAGTTTAGACAGGGCTGAGACCCAGTACTTC